This T cell receptor beta chain came from a study of blood T cell repertoires in COVID-19. On the study more broadly: Sources were T cells, B-cell-depleted T cells, or PBMCs; the material itself was cDNA or gDNA.

As originally analysed: The authors estimated nucleated cell counts from reference gene primer amplification. TCRdb's table, derived via immunoSEQ multiplex PCR, lists solely in-frame clones and lacks some. That table furnishes V, J and clone size, whereas the DNA furnished D and trimming. The sample carries roughly 200,000 clones, about 88% recorded once. In this sample, this clone turned up once. V was clipped by 2 bases and J by 2 bases, with 10 bases between them. Germline CDR1 and CDR2: MGHRA and YSYEKL. CDR3 length: 14 amino acids. The chain recombines TRBV4-1 with TRBJ2-7; a weak D match, TRBD2 (5 bases). This TCR derives from a middle-aged woman who had recovered from COVID-19. Sequencing was done on a sample of peripheral blood. As DNA, the CDR3 is TGCGCCAGCAGCCAAATGAGCGGAACCTACGAGCAGTACTTC. This gives the protein CASSQMSGTYEQYF.